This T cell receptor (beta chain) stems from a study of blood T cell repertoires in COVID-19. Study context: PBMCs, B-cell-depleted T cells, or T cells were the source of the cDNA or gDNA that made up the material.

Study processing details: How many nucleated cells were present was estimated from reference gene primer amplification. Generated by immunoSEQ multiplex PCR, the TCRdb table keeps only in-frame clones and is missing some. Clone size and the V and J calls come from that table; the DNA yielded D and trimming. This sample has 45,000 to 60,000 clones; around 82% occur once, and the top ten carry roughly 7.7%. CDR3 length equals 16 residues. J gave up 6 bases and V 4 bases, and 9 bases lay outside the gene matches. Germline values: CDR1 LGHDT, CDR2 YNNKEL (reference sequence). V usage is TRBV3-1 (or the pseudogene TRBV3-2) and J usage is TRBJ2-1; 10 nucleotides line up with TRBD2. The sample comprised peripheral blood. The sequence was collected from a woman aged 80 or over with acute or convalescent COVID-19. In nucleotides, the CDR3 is TGTGCCAGCAGCCGGCTAGCGGGGGCCCCAGTCAATGAGCAGTTCTTC. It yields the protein CASSRLAGAPVNEQFF.